Given below is one T cell receptor beta chain in context. The target antigen is unknown. The entry originates in a study of graft-versus-host responses after intestinal transplantation. Study information: Multivisceral, liver-intestinal, or isolated intestinal transplants were given to recipients. General study results and limits: Ileal or blood samples showed some GvH clones first, and such clones were also found in recipient marrow.

Profiling relied on immunoSEQ multiplex PCR, and the TCRdb table lists in-frame clones only, not all of them. The sample records nearly 20,000 clones, about 89% being singletons. Trimming removed 1 base from V and 1 base from J; junction bases left unmatched: 1. Germline V gene sequence: CDR1 MNHEY, CDR2 SMNVEV (reference sequence). The CDR3 runs 15 residues. The genes are TRBV27 and TRBJ1-1, with TRBD1 matching 9 bases. This receptor was obtained from a human patient who received an intestinal transplant, so some T cells may come from the graft donor. Sequenced material: PBMCs, taken around 230 days after intestinal transplant. In DNA, the CDR3 is TGTGCCAGCAGTTTATGGGGACAGGGGAACACTGAAGCTTTCTTT. It encodes CASSLWGQGNTEAFF.